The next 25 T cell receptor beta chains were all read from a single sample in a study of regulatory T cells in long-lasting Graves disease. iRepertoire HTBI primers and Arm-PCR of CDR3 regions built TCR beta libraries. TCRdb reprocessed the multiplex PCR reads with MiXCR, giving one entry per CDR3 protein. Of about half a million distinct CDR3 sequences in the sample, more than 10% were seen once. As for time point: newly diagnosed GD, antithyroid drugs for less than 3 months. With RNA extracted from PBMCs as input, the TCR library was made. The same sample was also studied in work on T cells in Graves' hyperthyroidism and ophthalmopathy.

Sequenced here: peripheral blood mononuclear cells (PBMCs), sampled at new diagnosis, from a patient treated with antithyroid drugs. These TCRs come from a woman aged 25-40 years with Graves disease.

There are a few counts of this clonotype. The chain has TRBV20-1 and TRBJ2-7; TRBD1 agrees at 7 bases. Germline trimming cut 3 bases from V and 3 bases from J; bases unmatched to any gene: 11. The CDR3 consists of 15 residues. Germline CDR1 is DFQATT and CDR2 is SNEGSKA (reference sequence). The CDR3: CSARVAGTALYEQYF. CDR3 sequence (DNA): TGCAGTGCTAGGGTAGCCGGGACAGCTCTCTACGAGCAGTACTTC.

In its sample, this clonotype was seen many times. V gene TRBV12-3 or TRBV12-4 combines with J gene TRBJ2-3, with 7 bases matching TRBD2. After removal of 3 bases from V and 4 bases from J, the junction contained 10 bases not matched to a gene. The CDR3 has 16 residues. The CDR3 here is CASSFRPRERADTQYF. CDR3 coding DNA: TGTGCCAGCAGTTTTCGGCCGCGGGAGAGGGCAGATACGCAGTATTTT.

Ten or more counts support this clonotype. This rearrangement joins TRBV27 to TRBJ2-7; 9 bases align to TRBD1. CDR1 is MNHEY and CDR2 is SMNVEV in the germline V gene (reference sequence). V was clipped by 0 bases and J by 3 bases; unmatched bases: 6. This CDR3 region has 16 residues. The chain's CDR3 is CASSLSSGTGIYEQYF. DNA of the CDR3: TGTGCCAGCAGTTTATCTTCGGGGACAGGGATCTACGAGCAGTACTTC.

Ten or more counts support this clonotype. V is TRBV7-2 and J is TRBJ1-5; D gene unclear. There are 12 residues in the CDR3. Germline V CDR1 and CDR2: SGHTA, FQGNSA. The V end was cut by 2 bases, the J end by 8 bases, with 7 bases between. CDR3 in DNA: TGTGCCAGCAGCTTACCTGCCGAGCCCCAGCATTTT. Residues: CASSLPAEPQHF.

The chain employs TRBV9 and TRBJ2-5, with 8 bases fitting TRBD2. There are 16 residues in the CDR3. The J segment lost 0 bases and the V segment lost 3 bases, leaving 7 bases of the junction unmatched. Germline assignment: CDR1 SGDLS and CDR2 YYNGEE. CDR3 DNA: TGTGCCAGCAGCGAAAGCGGGAGTATCTACCAAGAGACCCAGTACTTC. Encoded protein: CASSESGSIYQETQYF.

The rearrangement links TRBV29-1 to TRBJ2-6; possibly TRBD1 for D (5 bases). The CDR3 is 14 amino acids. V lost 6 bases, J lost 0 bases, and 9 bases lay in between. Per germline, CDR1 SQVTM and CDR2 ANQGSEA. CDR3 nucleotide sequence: TGCAGCGTCGCAGGGCTCTCTGGGGCCAACGTCCTGACTTTC. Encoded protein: CSVAGLSGANVLTF.

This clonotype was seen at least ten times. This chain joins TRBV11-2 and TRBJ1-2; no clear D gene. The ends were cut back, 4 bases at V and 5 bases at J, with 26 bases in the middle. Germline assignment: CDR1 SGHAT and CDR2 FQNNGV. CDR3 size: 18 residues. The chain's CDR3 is CASSSRTGPITSLYGYTF. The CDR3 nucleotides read TGTGCCAGCAGCTCTCGGACCGGGCCCATTACCAGTTTGTATGGCTACACCTTC.

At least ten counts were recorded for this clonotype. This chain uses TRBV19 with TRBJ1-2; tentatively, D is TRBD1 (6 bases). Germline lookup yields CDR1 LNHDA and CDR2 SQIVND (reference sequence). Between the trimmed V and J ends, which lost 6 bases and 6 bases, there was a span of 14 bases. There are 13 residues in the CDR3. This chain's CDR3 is CASRTDSLNGYTF. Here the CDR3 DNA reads TGTGCCAGTAGGACGGACAGCCTAAATGGCTACACCTTC.

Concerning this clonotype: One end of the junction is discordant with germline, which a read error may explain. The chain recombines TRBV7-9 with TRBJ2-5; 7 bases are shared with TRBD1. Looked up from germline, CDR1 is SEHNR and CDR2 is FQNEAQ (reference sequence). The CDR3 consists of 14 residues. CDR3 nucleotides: TGTGCCTGCAGCTTTCGACAGGGCCAAGAGACCCAGTACTTC. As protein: CACSFRQGQETQYF.

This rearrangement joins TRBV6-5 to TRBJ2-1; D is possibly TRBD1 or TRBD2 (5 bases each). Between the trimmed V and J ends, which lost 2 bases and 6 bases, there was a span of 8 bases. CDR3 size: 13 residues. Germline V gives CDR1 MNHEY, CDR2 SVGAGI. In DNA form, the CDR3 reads TGTGCCAGCAGTTACGGGGGAATCAATGAGCAGTTCTTC. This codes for CASSYGGINEQFF.

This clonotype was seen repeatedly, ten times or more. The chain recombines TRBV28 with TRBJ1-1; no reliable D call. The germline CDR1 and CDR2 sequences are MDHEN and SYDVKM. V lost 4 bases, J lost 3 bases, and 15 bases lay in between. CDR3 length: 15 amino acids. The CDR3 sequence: CASSSQLGVYTEAFF. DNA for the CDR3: TGTGCCAGCAGTTCCCAGCTGGGCGTATACACTGAAGCTTTCTTT.

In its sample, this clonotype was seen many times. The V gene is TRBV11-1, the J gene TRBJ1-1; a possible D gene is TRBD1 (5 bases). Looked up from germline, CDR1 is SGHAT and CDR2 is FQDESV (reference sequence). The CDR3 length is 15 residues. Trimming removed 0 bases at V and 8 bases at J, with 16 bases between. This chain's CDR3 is CASSLATYGTKEAFF. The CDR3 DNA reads TGTGCCAGCAGCTTAGCGACTTACGGGACGAAAGAAGCTTTCTTT.

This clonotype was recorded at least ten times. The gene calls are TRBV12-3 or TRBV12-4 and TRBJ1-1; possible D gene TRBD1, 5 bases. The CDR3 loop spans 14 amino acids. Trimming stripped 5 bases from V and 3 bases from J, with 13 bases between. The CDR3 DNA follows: TGTGCCAGCAGTCCGCAGGGAGGAGACACTGAAGCTTTCTTT. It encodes CASSPQGGDTEAFF.

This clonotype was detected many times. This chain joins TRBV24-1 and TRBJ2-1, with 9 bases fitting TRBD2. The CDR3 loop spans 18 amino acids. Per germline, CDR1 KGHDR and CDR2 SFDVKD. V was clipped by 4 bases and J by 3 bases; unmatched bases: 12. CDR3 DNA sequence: TGTGCCACCAGTGAGTCTCCGTCGACTAGCGGCTACTACAATGAGCAGTTCTTC. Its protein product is CATSESPSTSGYYNEQFF.

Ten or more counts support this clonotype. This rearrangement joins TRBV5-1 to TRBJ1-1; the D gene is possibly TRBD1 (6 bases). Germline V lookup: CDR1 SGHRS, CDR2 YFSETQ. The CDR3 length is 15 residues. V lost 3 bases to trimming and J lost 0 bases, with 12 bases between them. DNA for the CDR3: TGCGCCAGCAGCTCCGGACAGAGTATGAACACTGAAGCTTTCTTT. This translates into CASSSGQSMNTEAFF.

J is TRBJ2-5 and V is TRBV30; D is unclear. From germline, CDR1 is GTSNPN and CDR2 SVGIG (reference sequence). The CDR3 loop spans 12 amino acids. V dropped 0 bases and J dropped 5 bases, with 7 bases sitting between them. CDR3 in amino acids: CAWSVSLETQYF. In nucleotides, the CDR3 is TGTGCCTGGAGTGTATCCCTTGAGACCCAGTACTTC.

CDR3 sequence: CASGPAGDNQPQHF. CDR3 sequence (DNA): TGTGCCAGCGGCCCGGCAGGGGACAATCAGCCCCAGCATTTT. The V and J genes are TRBV27 and TRBJ1-5, with a possible D match to TRBD1 (6 bases). Germline CDR1 MNHEY, CDR2 SMNVEV (reference sequence). The CDR3 runs to 14 residues. Trimming pared 8 bases from V and 3 bases from J, leaving 14 bases between.

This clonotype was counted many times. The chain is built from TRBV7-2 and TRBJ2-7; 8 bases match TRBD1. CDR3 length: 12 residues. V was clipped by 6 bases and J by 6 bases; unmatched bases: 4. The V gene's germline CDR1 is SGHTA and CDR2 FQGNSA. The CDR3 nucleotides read TGTGCCAGCAGTCAGGGGGCCTTCGAGCAGTACTTC. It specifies CASSQGAFEQYF.

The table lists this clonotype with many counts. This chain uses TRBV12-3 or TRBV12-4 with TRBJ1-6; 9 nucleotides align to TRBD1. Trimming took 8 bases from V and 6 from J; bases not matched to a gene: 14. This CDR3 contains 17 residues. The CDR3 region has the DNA TGTGCCAGCCGCTACAGGGGGCTCACCCGTTCTAATTCACCCCTCCACTTT. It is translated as CASRYRGLTRSNSPLHF.

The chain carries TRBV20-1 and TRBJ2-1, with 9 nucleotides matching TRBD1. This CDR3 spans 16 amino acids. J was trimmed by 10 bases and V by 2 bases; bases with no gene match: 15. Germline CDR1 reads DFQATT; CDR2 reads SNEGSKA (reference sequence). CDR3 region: CSARYETGGLLREQFF. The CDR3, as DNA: TGCAGTGCTAGATATGAAACAGGGGGCCTACTACGGGAGCAGTTCTTC.

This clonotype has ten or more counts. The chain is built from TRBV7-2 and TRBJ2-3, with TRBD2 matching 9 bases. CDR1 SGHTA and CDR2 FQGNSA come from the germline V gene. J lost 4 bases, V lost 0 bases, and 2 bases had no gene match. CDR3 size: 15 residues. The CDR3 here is CASSLAVAGADTQYF. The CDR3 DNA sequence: TGTGCCAGCAGCTTAGCGGTAGCGGGAGCAGATACGCAGTATTTT.

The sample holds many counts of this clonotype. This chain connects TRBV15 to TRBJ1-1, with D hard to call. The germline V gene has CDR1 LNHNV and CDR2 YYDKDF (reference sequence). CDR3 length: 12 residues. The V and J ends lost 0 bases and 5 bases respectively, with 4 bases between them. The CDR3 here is CATSRDQTEAFF. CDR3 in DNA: TGTGCCACCAGCAGAGATCAAACTGAAGCTTTCTTT.

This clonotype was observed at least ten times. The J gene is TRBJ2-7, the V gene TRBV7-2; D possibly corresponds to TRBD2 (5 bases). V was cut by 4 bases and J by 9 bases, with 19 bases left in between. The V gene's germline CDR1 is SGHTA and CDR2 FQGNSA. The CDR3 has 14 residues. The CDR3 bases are TGTGCCAGCAGCTCCGGGCTAGCAGTTCCTGGGCAGTACTTC. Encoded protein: CASSSGLAVPGQYF.

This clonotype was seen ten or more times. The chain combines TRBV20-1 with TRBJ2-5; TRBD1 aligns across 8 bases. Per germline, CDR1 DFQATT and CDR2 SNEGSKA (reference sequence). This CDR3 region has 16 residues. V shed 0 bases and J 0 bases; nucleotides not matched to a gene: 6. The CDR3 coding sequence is TGCAGTGCTAGAGATCTCAGGGGGCCTTACCAAGAGACCCAGTACTTC. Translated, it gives CSARDLRGPYQETQYF.

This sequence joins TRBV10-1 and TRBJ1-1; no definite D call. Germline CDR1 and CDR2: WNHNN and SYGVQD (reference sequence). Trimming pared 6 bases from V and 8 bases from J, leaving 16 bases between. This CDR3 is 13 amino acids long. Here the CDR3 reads CASSQSLRTEAFF. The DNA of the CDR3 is TGCGCCAGCAGCCAAAGTTTAAGGACGGAAGCTTTCTTT.